These T cell receptor beta chains were read from a single sample in a study of blood T cell repertoires in COVID-19. Clones were sequenced by immunoSEQ multiplex PCR, and TCRdb holds only the in-frame ones, with some missing. Of hundreds of thousands of clones listed, roughly 87% were seen once; the top ten hold around 6%. The material sequenced was PBMCs or T cells enriched from blood (not recorded which). All receptors come from a woman in her twenties or thirties with acute COVID-19. Each CDR3 is given with its conserved first and last residue. D genes are given only for firm matches. Clone size, where shown, is once, few, many, or a class for clones that have expanded.

j_gene: TRBJ2-7; abundance: .; v_gene: TRBV7-9; d_gene: TRBD1; CDR3aa: CASSPQWGQGIYEQYF; CDR3nt: TGTGCCAGCAGCCCCCAATGGGGACAGGGTATCTACGAGCAGTACTTC
j_gene: TRBJ2-1; abundance: .; v_gene: TRBV5-4; d_gene: TRBD2; CDR3aa: CASNLAAGGYNEQFF; CDR3nt: TGTGCCAGCAACTTGGCCGCGGGAGGGTACAATGAGCAGTTCTTC
j_gene: TRBJ2-3; abundance: .; v_gene: TRBV19; d_gene: .; CDR3aa: CATQAGPGTDTQYF; CDR3nt: TGTGCCACCCAAGCGGGCCCGGGCACAGATACGCAGTATTTT
j_gene: TRBJ2-7; abundance: .; v_gene: TRBV7-9; d_gene: TRBD1; CDR3aa: CASSPRGQGAPYEQYF; CDR3nt: TGTGCCAGCAGCCCAAGGGGACAGGGGGCCCCCTACGAGCAGTACTTC
j_gene: TRBJ2-7; abundance: .; v_gene: TRBV19; d_gene: TRBD1; CDR3aa: CASSIGSQGATYEQYF; CDR3nt: TGTGCCAGTAGTATAGGAAGCCAGGGGGCCACCTACGAGCAGTACTTC
j_gene: TRBJ2-1; abundance: once; v_gene: TRBV25-1; d_gene: TRBD1; CDR3aa: CASSAHDRGDEQFF; CDR3nt: TGTGCCAGCAGTGCCCACGACAGGGGCGATGAGCAGTTCTTC
j_gene: TRBJ2-6; abundance: .; v_gene: TRBV4-3; d_gene: .; CDR3aa: CASSQATQRSAGANVLTF; CDR3nt: TGCGCCAGCAGCCAAGCGACCCAAAGGAGTGCTGGGGCCAACGTCCTGACTTTC
j_gene: TRBJ1-6; abundance: .; v_gene: TRBV5-1; d_gene: TRBD1; CDR3aa: CASSQGQGGHDSPLHF; CDR3nt: TGCGCCAGCAGCCAAGGACAGGGTGGACATGATTCACCCCTCCACTTT
j_gene: TRBJ2-6; abundance: .; v_gene: TRBV27; d_gene: .; CDR3aa: CASSLWGVAGANVLTF; CDR3nt: TGTGCCAGCAGTTTATGGGGCGTCGCTGGGGCCAACGTCCTGACTTTC
j_gene: TRBJ2-1; abundance: .; v_gene: TRBV19; d_gene: TRBD2; CDR3aa: CASSVPLAGPKNEQFF; CDR3nt: TGTGCCAGTAGTGTTCCACTAGCGGGACCAAAGAATGAGCAGTTCTTC
j_gene: TRBJ1-1; abundance: once; v_gene: TRBV28; d_gene: .; CDR3aa: CASSPSWEGTEAFF; CDR3nt: TGTGCCAGCAGCCCCTCGTGGGAGGGCACTGAAGCTTTCTTT
j_gene: TRBJ2-7; abundance: .; v_gene: TRBV28; d_gene: TRBD1; CDR3aa: CASTTWGTGGSYEQYF; CDR3nt: TGTGCCAGCACCACCTGGGGGACAGGGGGCTCCTACGAGCAGTACTTC
j_gene: TRBJ2-7; abundance: .; v_gene: TRBV6-1; d_gene: .; CDR3aa: CASSEAGAGRYEQYF; CDR3nt: TGTGCCAGCAGTGAAGCAGGAGCAGGGAGGTACGAGCAGTACTTC